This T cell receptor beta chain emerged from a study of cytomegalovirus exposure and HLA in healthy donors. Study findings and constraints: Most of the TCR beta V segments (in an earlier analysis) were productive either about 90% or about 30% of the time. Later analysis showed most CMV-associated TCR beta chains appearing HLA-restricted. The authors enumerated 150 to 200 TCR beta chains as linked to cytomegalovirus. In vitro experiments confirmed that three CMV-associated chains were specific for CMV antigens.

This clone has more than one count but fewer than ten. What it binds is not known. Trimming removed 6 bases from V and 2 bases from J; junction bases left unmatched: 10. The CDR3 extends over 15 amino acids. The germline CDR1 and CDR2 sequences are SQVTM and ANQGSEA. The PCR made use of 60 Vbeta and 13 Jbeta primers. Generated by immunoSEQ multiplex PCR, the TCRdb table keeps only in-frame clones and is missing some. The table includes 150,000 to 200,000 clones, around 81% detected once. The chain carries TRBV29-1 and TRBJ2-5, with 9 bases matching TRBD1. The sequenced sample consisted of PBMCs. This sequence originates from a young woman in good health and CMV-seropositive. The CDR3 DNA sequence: TGCAGCGTCCTCCGAGGACAGGGGCCTCAAGAGACCCAGTACTTC. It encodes CSVLRGQGPQETQYF.